The next 26 T cell receptor beta chains were all read from a single sample in a study of blood T cell repertoires in COVID-19. The repertoire was sequenced with immunoSEQ multiplex PCR; TCRdb's copy has only in-frame clones and lacks some. Of about 180,000 clones listed, about 88% are singletons. Sequencing was done on a sample of peripheral blood. Receptor source: a young woman with active or convalescent COVID-19.

V usage is TRBV19 and J usage is TRBJ1-2; perhaps TRBD1 as D (6 bases). The CDR3 runs to 15 residues. With 5 bases removed from V and 7 bases from J, the gap between germline ends came to 20 bases. Germline values: CDR1 LNHDA, CDR2 SQIVND (reference sequence). CDR3 DNA sequence: TGTGCCAGTAGTTCTCCAAACAGGGAGCGTCTTGGCTACACCTTC. It yields the protein CASSSPNRERLGYTF.

The rearrangement links TRBV19 to TRBJ1-2; TRBD1 aligns across 8 bases. The CDR3 is 19 residues long. The ends lost 4 bases at V and 5 bases at J; junction bases unmatched: 21. Germline CDR1 reads LNHDA; CDR2 reads SQIVND (reference sequence). In nucleotides, the CDR3 is TGTGCCAGTAGTACCCCGCTCCCGGGACAGGTCCCTAGAAGTTATGGCTACACCTTC. This sequence encodes CASSTPLPGQVPRSYGYTF.

This sequence joins TRBV30 and TRBJ1-2, with D tentatively TRBD1 (5 bases). The ends were cut back, 2 bases at V and 0 bases at J, with 10 bases in the middle. Per the germline V gene, CDR1 is GTSNPN and CDR2 is SVGIG (reference sequence). The CDR3 is 14 amino acids. The DNA for the CDR3 is TGTGCCTGGAGTTTACAGGCTTCTAACTATGGCTACACCTTC. Translated: CAWSLQASNYGYTF. Combining the CDR3 with reference TRBV30 and TRBJ1-2 gives the whole variable domain SQTIHQWPATLVQPVGSPLSLECTVEGTSNPNLYWYRQAAGRGLQLLFYSVGIGQISSEVPQNLSASRPQDRQFILSSKKLLLSDSGFYLCAWSLQASNYGYTFGSGTRLTVV.

This chain uses TRBV5-6 with TRBJ1-5, with D possibly matching TRBD1 (5 bases). V was pared by 1 base and J by 2 bases, with 7 bases between. Germline V gives CDR1 SGHDT, CDR2 YYEEEE. CDR3 length: 14 amino acids. DNA of the CDR3: TGTGCCAGCAGCTTGTGGGGGGGCAATCAGCCCCAGCATTTT. This sequence encodes CASSLWGGNQPQHF.

This sequence joins TRBV3-1 (or the pseudogene TRBV3-2) and TRBJ2-5; 10 nucleotides align to TRBD1. The ends lost 4 bases at V and 5 bases at J; junction bases unmatched: 7. Germline V lookup: CDR1 LGHDT, CDR2 YNNKEL (reference sequence). The CDR3 is made up of 15 amino acids. The CDR3 here is CASSRPTGGQETQYF. DNA for the CDR3: TGTGCCAGCAGCCGACCGACAGGGGGCCAGGAGACCCAGTACTTC.

In its sample, this clone was seen once. Here the CDR3 DNA reads TGTGCCAGCAGTGACGTGTTTTCAGGGACTGAAGCTTTCTTT. Amino acid sequence: CASSDVFSGTEAFF. V gene TRBV6-4 combines with J gene TRBJ1-1; a possible D gene is TRBD1 (5 bases). This CDR3 is 14 amino acids long. The V gene's germline CDR1 is MRHNA and CDR2 SNTAGT. The V end was cut by 2 bases, the J end by 5 bases, with 12 bases between.

The gene calls are TRBV15 and TRBJ2-5; 14 positions agree with TRBD2. The trim removed 5 bases at V and 2 bases at J, leaving 10 bases unmatched. The CDR3 spans 18 residues. CDR1 and CDR2 (germline): LNHNV, YYDKDF (reference sequence). The CDR3 sequence: CATSQRRTSGRSQETQYF. The CDR3 coding sequence is TGTGCCACCAGCCAACGCCGGACTAGCGGGAGGTCACAAGAGACCCAGTACTTC. The entire variable domain, with the rest obtained from reference TRBV15 and TRBJ2-5, is as follows: DAMVIQNPRYQVTQFGKPVTLSCSQTLNHNVMYWYQQKSSQAPKLLFHYYDKDFNNEADTPDNFQSRRPNTSFCFLDIRSPGLGDTAMYLCATSQRRTSGRSQETQYFGPGTRLLVL.

The chain recombines TRBV6-5 with TRBJ1-1; D ambiguous. CDR1 and CDR2 from the germline V gene are MNHEY and SVGAGI. Deletions cut 5 bases from V and 8 bases from J, with 9 bases between. The CDR3 has 11 amino acids. CDR3 bases: TGTGCCAGCAGTCTCTTCGGGGAAGCTTTCTTT. Translated, it gives CASSLFGEAFF.

V gene TRBV9 combines with J gene TRBJ2-7, with 10 bases identical to TRBD1. The CDR3 is made up of 15 amino acids. CDR1 is SGDLS, CDR2 YYNGEE, per germline. The V and J ends lost 4 bases and 9 bases, in that order; junction bases with no gene match: 13. The CDR3 DNA reads TGTGCCAGCAGCACACCGGGACAGGGGAAAATGGGGCAGTACTTC. The encoded protein is CASSTPGQGKMGQYF.

The chain couples TRBV3-1 (or the pseudogene TRBV3-2) to TRBJ1-5, with 7 positions matching TRBD1. Germline V gives CDR1 LGHDT, CDR2 YNNKEL (reference sequence). With V trimmed by 0 bases and J by 2 bases, 4 bases remained unmatched. This CDR3 contains 16 residues. This chain's CDR3 is CASSQDHRGGNQPQHF. The CDR3 nucleotides are TGTGCCAGCAGCCAAGACCACAGGGGAGGCAATCAGCCCCAGCATTTT.

The chain joins TRBV28 to TRBJ2-1; D gene unclear. CDR1 and CDR2 from the germline V gene are MDHEN and SYDVKM. Trimming removed 1 base at V and 8 bases at J, with 9 bases between. This CDR3 contains 13 residues. CDR3 in DNA: TGTGCCAGCAGTTTATATACCACACATGAGCAGTTCTTC. The encoded protein is CASSLYTTHEQFF.

The chain combines TRBV5-1 with TRBJ1-2, with 7 bases identical to TRBD1. V lost 0 bases to trimming and J lost 5 bases; unmatched junction nucleotides: 4. This CDR3 contains 14 residues. The germline V gene encodes CDR1 SGHRS and CDR2 YFSETQ. The CDR3 bases are TGCGCCAGCAGCTTGGGGGAGACAGGGTATGGCTACACCTTC. Encoded protein: CASSLGETGYGYTF.

The chain combines TRBV27 with TRBJ2-1; D remains unclear. Germline V gene sequence: CDR1 MNHEY, CDR2 SMNVEV (reference sequence). The V end lost 5 bases, the J end lost 0 bases, and 8 bases lay between the germline ends. The CDR3 covers 14 residues. DNA for the CDR3: TGTGCCAGCAGTACTCAATTCTCCTACAATGAGCAGTTCTTC. Protein: CASSTQFSYNEQFF.

This chain joins TRBV11-3 and TRBJ1-6; the D gene is possibly TRBD1 (6 bases). CDR3 length: 13 residues. Germline-derived CDR1 and CDR2 are SGHNT and YENEEA. Trimming removed 7 bases from V and 9 bases from J, with 13 bases in between. The CDR3 coding sequence is TGTGCCAGCACCGAGGGGGTGGCTTCACCCCTCCACTTT. This translates into CASTEGVASPLHF.

This chain connects TRBV27 to TRBJ1-1; the match to TRBD1 covers 8 bases. The V and J ends lost 6 bases and 2 bases, in that order; junction bases with no gene match: 2. Germline V gives CDR1 MNHEY, CDR2 SMNVEV (reference sequence). This CDR3 region has 13 residues. The chain's CDR3 is CASRDRENTEAFF. The CDR3, as DNA: TGTGCCAGCAGGGACAGGGAAAACACTGAAGCTTTCTTT.

The CDR3 loop reads CASSLAGGPEAFF. CDR3 nucleotides: TGTGCCAGCAGCTTGGCCGGGGGTCCCGAAGCTTTCTTT. The chain uses TRBV5-8 and TRBJ1-1; D is perhaps TRBD1 (5 bases). Germline V gene lookup returns CDR1 SGHTS and CDR2 YDEGEE. The CDR3 consists of 13 residues. The V and J ends lost 0 bases and 8 bases respectively, with 11 bases between them.

The chain employs TRBV12-3 or TRBV12-4 and TRBJ2-5, with 7 bases that match TRBD2. The CDR3 sequence is 13 residues long. The junction had 2 bases not matched to a gene; V was cut back by 2 bases and J by 5 bases. The CDR3 spells CASSLLGRETQYF. CDR3 bases: TGTGCCAGCAGTTTACTCGGGAGGGAGACCCAGTACTTC.

V usage is TRBV6-5 and J usage is TRBJ2-3; D remains unclear. The CDR3 sequence is 14 residues long. Germline CDR1 and CDR2: MNHEY and SVGAGI. The V end lost 2 bases, the J end lost 3 bases, and 9 bases lay between the germline ends. CDR3 protein: CASSYGLATDTQYF. CDR3 DNA: TGTGCCAGCAGTTACGGCTTAGCAACAGATACGCAGTATTTT.

The chain is built from TRBV18 and TRBJ1-1; D gene unclear. The germline gives CDR1 KGHSH, CDR2 LQKENI. The V and J ends lost 3 bases and 3 bases respectively, with 11 bases between them. The CDR3 runs 14 residues. The CDR3 protein is CASSPNLEDTEAFF. CDR3 coding DNA: TGTGCCAGCTCACCGAACCTTGAGGACACTGAAGCTTTCTTT. Complete variable domain (other parts from reference TRBV18 and TRBJ1-1): NAGVMQNPRHLVRRRGQEARLRCSPMKGHSHVYWYRQLPEEGLKFMVYLQKENIIDESGMPKERFSAEFPKEGPSILRIQQVVRGDSAAYFCASSPNLEDTEAFFGQGTRLTVV.

The rearrangement joins TRBV19 to TRBJ2-1, with D tentatively TRBD1 (5 bases). Germline assignment: CDR1 LNHDA and CDR2 SQIVND (reference sequence). CDR3 length: 14 residues. V gave up 1 base and J gave up 8 bases, with 12 bases separating them. The CDR3 sequence is CASSIGQGNDEQFF. The CDR3 nucleotides are TGTGCCAGTAGTATAGGTCAGGGTAACGATGAGCAGTTCTTC.

The table lists this clone with a few counts. This chain links TRBV2 with TRBJ2-2; 14 positions agree with TRBD2. The CDR3 spans 15 residues. The trim removed 6 bases at V and 8 bases at J, leaving 5 bases unmatched. CDR1 is SNHLY and CDR2 is FYNNEI in the germline V gene. This CDR3 reads CASREGLAGEGELFF. CDR3 DNA: TGTGCCAGCAGGGAGGGACTAGCGGGGGAAGGGGAGCTGTTTTTT.

This chain uses TRBV27 with TRBJ2-3, with D tentatively TRBD2 (5 bases). This CDR3 contains 17 residues. The V end lost 2 bases, the J end lost 0 bases, and 15 bases lay between the germline ends. From germline, CDR1 is MNHEY and CDR2 SMNVEV (reference sequence). The CDR3 loop reads CASSLVPRESSTDTQYF. The DNA for the CDR3 is TGTGCCAGCAGTTTAGTCCCCCGGGAAAGCAGCACAGATACGCAGTATTTT.

The chain links TRBV24-1 to TRBJ2-4, with D maybe TRBD2 (6 bases). From germline, CDR1 is KGHDR and CDR2 SFDVKD. V was pared by 10 bases and J by 4 bases, with 16 bases between. The CDR3 runs to 14 residues. The CDR3: CATSDGGPKNIQYF. Here the CDR3 DNA reads TGTGCCACTTCGGACGGGGGACCTAAAAACATTCAGTACTTC.

The chain uses TRBV28 and TRBJ1-5, with D maybe TRBD1 (5 bases). Germline V gene sequence: CDR1 MDHEN, CDR2 SYDVKM. Trimming shortened V by 6 bases and J by 6 bases, and 18 bases separated the two germline ends. The CDR3 length is 15 residues. CDR3 region: CASRGRVVGGQPQHF. The DNA of the CDR3 is TGTGCCAGCAGGGGCAGGGTTGTTGGTGGTCAGCCCCAGCATTTT.

The chain combines TRBV7-8 with TRBJ1-1, with a weak D call TRBD1 (5 bases). Looked up from germline, CDR1 is SGHVS and CDR2 is FQNEAQ. The CDR3 runs to 16 residues. V was pared by 4 bases and J by 1 base, with 16 bases between. CDR3 in amino acids: CASSSIPWGGNTEAFF. In DNA form, the CDR3 reads TGTGCCAGCAGCTCAATCCCTTGGGGGGGGAACACTGAAGCTTTCTTT.

The V call is TRBV6-6, the J call TRBJ1-1, with 8 bases lining up with TRBD1. The CDR3 has 14 residues. Germline V gives CDR1 MNHNY, CDR2 SVGAGI (reference sequence). V lost 5 bases to trimming and J lost 3 bases; unmatched junction nucleotides: 5. The DNA for the CDR3 is TGTGCCAGCAGTAAGACAGGGGCGGACACTGAAGCTTTCTTT. Translating it yields CASSKTGADTEAFF.